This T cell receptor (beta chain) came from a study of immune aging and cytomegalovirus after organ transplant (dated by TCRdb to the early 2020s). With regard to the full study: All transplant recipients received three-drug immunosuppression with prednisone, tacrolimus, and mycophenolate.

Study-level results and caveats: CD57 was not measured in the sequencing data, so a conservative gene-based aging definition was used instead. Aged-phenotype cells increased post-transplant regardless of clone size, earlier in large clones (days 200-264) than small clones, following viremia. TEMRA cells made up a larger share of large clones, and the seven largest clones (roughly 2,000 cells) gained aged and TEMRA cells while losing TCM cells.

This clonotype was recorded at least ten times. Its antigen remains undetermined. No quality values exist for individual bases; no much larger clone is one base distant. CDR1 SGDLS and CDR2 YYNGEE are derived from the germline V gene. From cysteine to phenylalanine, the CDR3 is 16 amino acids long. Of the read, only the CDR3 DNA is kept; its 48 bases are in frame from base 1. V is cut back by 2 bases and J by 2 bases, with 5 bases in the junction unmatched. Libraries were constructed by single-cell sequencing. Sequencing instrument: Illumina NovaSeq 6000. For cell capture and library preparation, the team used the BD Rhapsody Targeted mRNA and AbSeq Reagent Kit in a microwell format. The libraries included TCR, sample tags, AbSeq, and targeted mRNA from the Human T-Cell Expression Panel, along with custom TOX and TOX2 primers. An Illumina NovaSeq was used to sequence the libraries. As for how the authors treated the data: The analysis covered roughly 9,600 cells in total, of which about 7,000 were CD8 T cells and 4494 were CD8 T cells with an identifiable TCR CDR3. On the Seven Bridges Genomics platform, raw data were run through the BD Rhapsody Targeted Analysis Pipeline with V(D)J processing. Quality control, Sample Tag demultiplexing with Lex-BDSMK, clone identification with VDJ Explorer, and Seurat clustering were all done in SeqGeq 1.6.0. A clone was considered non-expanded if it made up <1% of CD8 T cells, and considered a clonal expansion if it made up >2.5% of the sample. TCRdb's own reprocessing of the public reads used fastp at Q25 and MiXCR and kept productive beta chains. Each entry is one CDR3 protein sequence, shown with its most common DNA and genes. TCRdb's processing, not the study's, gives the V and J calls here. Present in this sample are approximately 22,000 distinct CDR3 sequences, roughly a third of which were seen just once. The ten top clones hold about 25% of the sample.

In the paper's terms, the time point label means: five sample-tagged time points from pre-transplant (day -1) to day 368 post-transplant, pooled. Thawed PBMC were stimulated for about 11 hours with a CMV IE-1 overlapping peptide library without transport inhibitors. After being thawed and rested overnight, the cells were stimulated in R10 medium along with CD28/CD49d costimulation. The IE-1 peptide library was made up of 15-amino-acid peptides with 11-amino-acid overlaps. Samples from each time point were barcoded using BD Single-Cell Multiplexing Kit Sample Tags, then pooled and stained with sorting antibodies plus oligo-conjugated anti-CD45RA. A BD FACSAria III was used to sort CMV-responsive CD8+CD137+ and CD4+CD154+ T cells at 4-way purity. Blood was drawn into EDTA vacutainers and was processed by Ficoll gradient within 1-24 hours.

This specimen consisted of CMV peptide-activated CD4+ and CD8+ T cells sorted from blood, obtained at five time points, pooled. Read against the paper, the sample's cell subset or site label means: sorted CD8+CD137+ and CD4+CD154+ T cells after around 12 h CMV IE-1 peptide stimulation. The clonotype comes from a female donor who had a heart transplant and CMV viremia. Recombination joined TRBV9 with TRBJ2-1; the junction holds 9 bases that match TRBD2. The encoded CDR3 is CASSVGSGSAYNEQFF. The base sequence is TGTGCCAGCAGCGTGGGTAGCGGGAGTGCCTACAATGAGCAGTTCTTC.